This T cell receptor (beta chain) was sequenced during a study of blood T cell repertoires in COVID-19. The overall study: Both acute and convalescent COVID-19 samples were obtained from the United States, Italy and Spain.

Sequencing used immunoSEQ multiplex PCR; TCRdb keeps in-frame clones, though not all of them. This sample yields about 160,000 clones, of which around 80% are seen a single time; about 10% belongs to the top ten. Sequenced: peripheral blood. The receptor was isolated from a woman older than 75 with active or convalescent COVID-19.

CDR3 nucleotides: TGTGCCAGCAGCCATGAGGGGGTAGCTGGAAACACCATATATTTT. Amino acid sequence: CASSHEGVAGNTIYF. The gene calls are TRBV3-1 (or the pseudogene TRBV3-2) and TRBJ1-3; D possibly corresponds to TRBD1 (6 bases). This CDR3 comprises 15 residues. Trimming left V 3 bases short and J 2 bases short, with 11 bases between. Germline V gene data show CDR1 as LGHDT and CDR2 as YNNKEL (reference sequence).